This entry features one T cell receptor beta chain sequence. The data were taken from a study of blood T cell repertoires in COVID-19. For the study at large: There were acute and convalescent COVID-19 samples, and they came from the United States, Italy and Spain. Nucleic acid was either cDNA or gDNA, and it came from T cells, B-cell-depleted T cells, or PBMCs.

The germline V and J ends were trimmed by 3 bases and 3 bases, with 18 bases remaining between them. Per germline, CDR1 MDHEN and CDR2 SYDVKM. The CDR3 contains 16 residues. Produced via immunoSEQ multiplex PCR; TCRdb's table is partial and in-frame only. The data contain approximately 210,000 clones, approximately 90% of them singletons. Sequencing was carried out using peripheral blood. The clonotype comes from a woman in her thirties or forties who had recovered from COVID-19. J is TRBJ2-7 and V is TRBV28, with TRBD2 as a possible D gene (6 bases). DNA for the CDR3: TGTGCCAGCAGTTTCCTCTGGGGACTGGAGAGCTACGAGCAGTACTTC. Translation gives CASSFLWGLESYEQYF.